The present T cell receptor beta chain was sequenced within a study of response to subunit inactivated influenza vaccine. Findings of the study overall: It was suggested by the authors that few new T cells are recruited by each seasonal influenza vaccination.

MiXCR, applied by TCRdb to the RT-PCR reads, yields one record per CDR3 protein. The table shows under 500,000 distinct CDR3 sequences, with 9.5% to 13% occurring only once. In its sample, this clonotype was seen many times. Its specificity is not known. This TCR was sampled from a middle-aged man who received an inactivated influenza vaccine. The sequences come from PBMCs from blood, collected roughly 6 weeks after vaccination.

The CDR3 protein is CASSSTETVYEQYF. The CDR3 nucleotides are TGCGCCAGCAGCTCAACGGAGACTGTCTACGAGCAGTACTTC. V is TRBV5-1 and J is TRBJ2-7; D is unresolved. The germline V gene has CDR1 SGHRS and CDR2 YFSETQ. V was trimmed by 3 bases and J by 3 bases, leaving 13 bases between them. The CDR3 extends over 14 amino acids. Filled out from reference TRBV5-1 and TRBJ2-7, the complete variable domain reads KAGVTQTPRYLIKTRGQQVTLSCSPISGHRSVSWYQQTPGQGLQFLFEYFSETQRNKGNFPGRFSGRQFSNSRSEMNVSTLELGDSALYLCASSSTETVYEQYFGPGTRLTVT.